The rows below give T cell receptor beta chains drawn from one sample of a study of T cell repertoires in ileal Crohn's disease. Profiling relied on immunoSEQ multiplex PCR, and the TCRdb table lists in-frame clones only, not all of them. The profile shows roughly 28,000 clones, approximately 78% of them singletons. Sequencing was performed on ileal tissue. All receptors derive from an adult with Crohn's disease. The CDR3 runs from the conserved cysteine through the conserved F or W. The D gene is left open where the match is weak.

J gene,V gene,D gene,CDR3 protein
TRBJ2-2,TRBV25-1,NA,CASSAGSSGELFF
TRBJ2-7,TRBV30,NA,CAWGQAREQYF
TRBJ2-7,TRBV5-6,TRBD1,CASSFLGQGAYEQYF
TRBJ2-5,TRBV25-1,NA,CASSEEVGETQYF
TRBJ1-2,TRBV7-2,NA,CASSRTEANYGYTF
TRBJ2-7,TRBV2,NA,CASIRQVGPYEQYF
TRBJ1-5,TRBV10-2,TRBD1,CASSRDRVGNQPQHF
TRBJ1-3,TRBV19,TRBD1,CASSTRDSFGNTIYF
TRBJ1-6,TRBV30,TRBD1,CAWSSTGLYSPLHF
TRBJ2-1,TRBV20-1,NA,CSAHGNEQFF
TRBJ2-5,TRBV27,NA,CASRPGQRKETQYF
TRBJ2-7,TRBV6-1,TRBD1,CASSNQRTGSYEQYF
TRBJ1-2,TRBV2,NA,CASSESNGNYGYTF
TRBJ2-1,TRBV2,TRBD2,CASSRGSGGPYNEQFF
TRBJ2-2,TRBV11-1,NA,CASSSTFTGELFF
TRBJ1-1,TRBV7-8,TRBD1,CASTPMGQGGTEAFF
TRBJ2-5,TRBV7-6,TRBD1,CASSLNRGRETQYF
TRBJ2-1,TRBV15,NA,CATSREPGPSSYNEQFF
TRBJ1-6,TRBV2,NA,CASSEREGPGGSPLHF
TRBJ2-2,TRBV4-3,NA,CASSQDSPVGQNTGELFF
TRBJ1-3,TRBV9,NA,CASSPDGLVENTIYF
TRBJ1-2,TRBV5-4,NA,CASSAPNRPNYGYTF
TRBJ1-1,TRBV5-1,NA,CASSKSAGTMNTEAFF
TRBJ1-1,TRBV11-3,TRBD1,CASSFGQGTEAFF
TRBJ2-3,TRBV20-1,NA,CSAPRDTQYF
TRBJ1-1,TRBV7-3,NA,CASSFGLMNTEAFF
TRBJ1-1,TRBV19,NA,CASSIAPTGYPIEAFF
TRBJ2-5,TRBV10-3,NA,CAISGRDRNQETQYF
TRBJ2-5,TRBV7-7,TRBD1,CASSLDRGETQYF
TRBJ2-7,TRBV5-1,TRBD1,CASSRYRGQGEQYF
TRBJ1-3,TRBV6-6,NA,CASAPGGGNTIYF
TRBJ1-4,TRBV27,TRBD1,CASSPRGANEKLFF
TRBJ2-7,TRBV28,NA,CASSSPGLSSYEQYF
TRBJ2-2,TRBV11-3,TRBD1,CASSSGQGVNTGELFF
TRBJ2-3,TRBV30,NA,CAWSGNSPDTQYF
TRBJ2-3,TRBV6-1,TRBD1,CASRSTGGTDTQYF
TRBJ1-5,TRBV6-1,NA,CATSPDRHSNQPQHF
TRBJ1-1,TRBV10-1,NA,CASRNRILNTEAFF
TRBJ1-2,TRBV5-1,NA,CASSLAGNGYTF
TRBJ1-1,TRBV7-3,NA,CASSLTAGNTEAFF
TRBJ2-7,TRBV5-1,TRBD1,CASPTGGYEQYF
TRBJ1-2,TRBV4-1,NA,CASSHKTAVYGYTF
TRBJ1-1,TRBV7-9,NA,CASSPPFGQMNTEAFF
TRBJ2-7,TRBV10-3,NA,CAISERVKEQYF
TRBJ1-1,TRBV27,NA,CASSLDAGVRNTEAFF
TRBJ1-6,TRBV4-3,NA,CASSKAGDSPLHF
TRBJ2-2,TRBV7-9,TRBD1,CASSSGQGFTGELFF
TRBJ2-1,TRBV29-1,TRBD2,CSVDGGAGEQFF
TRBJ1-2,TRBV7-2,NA,CASSIEGSYYGYTF
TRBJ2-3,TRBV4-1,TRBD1,CASSQTQGSDTQYF
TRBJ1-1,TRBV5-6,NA,CASSLGGVNTEAFF
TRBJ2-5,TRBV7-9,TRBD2,CASSPFLAGGRETQYF
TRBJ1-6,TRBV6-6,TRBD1,CASSLTGALHF
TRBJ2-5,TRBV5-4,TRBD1,CASSLKTGEETQYF
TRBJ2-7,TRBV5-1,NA,CASSPLLGQIYEQYF